Below, 32 T cell receptor beta chains from the same sample are listed, as sequenced in a study of control samples from healthy donors and cancer patients. Generated by immunoSEQ multiplex PCR, the TCRdb table keeps only in-frame clones and is missing some. The sample lists approximately 89,000 clones; more than 70% were seen once. Sequenced: blood. These receptors originate from a woman aged 40 to 49 in good health.

V gene TRBV7-2 combines with J gene TRBJ2-1; D ambiguous. CDR3 length: 13 amino acids. V was cut by 3 bases and J by 2 bases, with 5 bases left in between. Per the germline V gene, CDR1 is SGHTA and CDR2 is FQGNSA. CDR3 amino acids: CASSLTTYNEQFF. CDR3 nucleotides: TGTGCCAGCAGCTTGACCACCTACAATGAGCAGTTCTTC. Variable domain in full (rest from reference TRBV7-2 and TRBJ2-1): GAGVSQSPSNKVTEKGKDVELRCDPISGHTALYWYRQSLGQGLEFLIYFQGNSAPDKSGLPSDRFSAERTGGSVSTLTIQRTQQEDSAVYLCASSLTTYNEQFFGPGTRLTVL.

The V gene is TRBV29-1, the J gene TRBJ1-2; TRBD1 aligns across 7 bases. The CDR3 loop spans 15 amino acids. Germline CDR1 is SQVTM and CDR2 is ANQGSEA. The trim removed 4 bases at V and 2 bases at J, leaving 10 bases unmatched. DNA of the CDR3: TGCAGCGTTGGAGAATTAGCGACAGGGAACTATGGCTACACCTTC. Its protein is CSVGELATGNYGYTF.

This clone was counted a few times. The chain combines TRBV7-2 with TRBJ1-2, with D possibly being TRBD1 (6 bases). CDR3 size: 14 residues. The V gene's germline CDR1 is SGHTA and CDR2 FQGNSA. Trimming cost V 0 bases and J 4 bases, with 9 bases left between them. The CDR3: CASSLAPGAYGYTF. For the CDR3, the DNA is TGTGCCAGCAGCTTAGCTCCAGGGGCCTATGGCTACACCTTC. Variable domain in full (rest from reference TRBV7-2 and TRBJ1-2): GAGVSQSPSNKVTEKGKDVELRCDPISGHTALYWYRQSLGQGLEFLIYFQGNSAPDKSGLPSDRFSAERTGGSVSTLTIQRTQQEDSAVYLCASSLAPGAYGYTFGSGTRLTVV.

The chain is built from TRBV29-1 and TRBJ1-1; the D is unclear. The V gene's germline CDR1 is SQVTM and CDR2 ANQGSEA. V was shortened by 2 bases and J by 9 bases, with 10 bases between the two germline ends. This CDR3 spans 11 amino acids. CDR3 amino acids: CSVEYGHKAFF. The CDR3 region has the DNA TGCAGCGTTGAATACGGGCACAAAGCTTTCTTT. The full variable domain, its missing parts supplied by reference TRBV29-1 and TRBJ1-1, is SAVISQKPSRDICQRGTSLTIQCQVDSQVTMMFWYRQQPGQSLTLIATANQGSEATYESGFVIDKFPISRPNLTFSTLTVSNMSPEDSSIYLCSVEYGHKAFFGQGTRLTVV.

The chain carries TRBV12-5 and TRBJ2-3, with 7 bases fitting TRBD1. The CDR3 runs 15 residues. Germline loops: CDR1 LGHNT, CDR2 FRNRAP. V dropped 6 bases and J dropped 6; count of bases not matched to a gene: 12. The chain's CDR3 is CASGSGQAFQDTQYF. CDR3 DNA sequence: TGTGCTAGTGGCTCAGGACAGGCATTTCAGGATACGCAGTATTTT.

CDR3 loop: CATSTDLGQYEQYF. The CDR3, as DNA: TGTGCCACCAGCACGGACCTGGGGCAATACGAGCAGTACTTC. The chain joins TRBV15 to TRBJ2-7; TRBD1 might be the D (5 bases). Trimming left V 4 bases short and J 4 bases short, with 14 bases between. The CDR3 runs to 14 residues. The germline CDR1 and CDR2 sequences are LNHNV and YYDKDF (reference sequence). The variable domain in full, with the rest retrieved from reference TRBV15 and TRBJ2-7, is DAMVIQNPRYQVTQFGKPVTLSCSQTLNHNVMYWYQQKSSQAPKLLFHYYDKDFNNEADTPDNFQSRRPNTSFCFLDIRSPGLGDTAMYLCATSTDLGQYEQYFGPGTRLTVT.

The rearrangement uses TRBV5-1 and TRBJ2-5, with TRBD1 matching over 9 bases. Trimming removed 0 bases from V and 5 bases from J; junction bases left unmatched: 14. The CDR3 has 18 residues. Germline loops: CDR1 SGHRS, CDR2 YFSETQ. CDR3: CASSLASSSTGGLETQYF. In DNA form, the CDR3 reads TGCGCCAGCAGCTTGGCATCGTCTTCTACAGGGGGCTTGGAGACCCAGTACTTC.

The chain employs TRBV30 and TRBJ1-4; TRBD1 aligns across 8 bases. The ends lost 0 bases at V and 3 bases at J; junction bases unmatched: 6. The CDR3 runs to 16 residues. Germline V gene lookup returns CDR1 GTSNPN and CDR2 SVGIG (reference sequence). As DNA, the CDR3 is TGTGCCTGGAGTGTGGCCAGGGGGCTATCTAATGAAAAACTGTTTTTT. Amino acids: CAWSVARGLSNEKLFF.

This clone came up once. V usage is TRBV5-6 and J usage is TRBJ1-2, with D hard to call. Trimming stripped 5 bases from V and 2 bases from J, with 10 bases between. This CDR3 is built from 13 residues. Germline-derived CDR1 and CDR2 are SGHDT and YYEEEE. In DNA form, the CDR3 reads TGTGCCAGCAGTTACACGGTCAACTATGGCTACACCTTC. This translates into CASSYTVNYGYTF.

J is TRBJ2-1 and V is TRBV4-3; 12 positions match TRBD2. Germline V gene lookup returns CDR1 LGHNA and CDR2 YSLEER. Trimming at V came to 0 bases and at J to 10 bases, leaving 7 bases not matched to a gene. The CDR3 totals 16 residues. This CDR3 is CASSQEILAGGNEQFF. The CDR3 DNA reads TGCGCCAGCAGCCAAGAAATACTAGCGGGGGGTAACGAGCAGTTCTTC.

The gene calls are TRBV4-3 and TRBJ2-3, with 7 bases that match TRBD2. The germline V gene has CDR1 LGHNA and CDR2 YSLEER. This CDR3 comprises 16 residues. The junction had 5 bases not matched to a gene; V was cut back by 1 base and J by 1 base. CDR3 coding DNA: TGCGCCAGCAGCCAAGGTAGCGCGGGGGGCACAGATACGCAGTATTTT. Its translation: CASSQGSAGGTDTQYF.

The genes are TRBV7-2 and TRBJ1-2; D unresolved. The germline gives CDR1 SGHTA, CDR2 FQGNSA. The CDR3 has 18 residues. With 2 bases removed from V and 1 base from J, the gap between germline ends came to 20 bases. This CDR3 is CASSLSYSTGGDNYGYTF. CDR3 coding DNA: TGTGCCAGCAGCTTAAGTTATTCTACTGGCGGGGATAACTATGGCTACACCTTC.

This sequence joins TRBV2 and TRBJ1-2; D perhaps matches TRBD1 (6 bases). The ends were cut back, 4 bases at V and 0 bases at J, with 18 bases in the middle. Germline assignment: CDR1 SNHLY and CDR2 FYNNEI. The CDR3 is made up of 17 amino acids. CDR3 amino acids: CASSGYGGGQSNYGYTF. CDR3 in DNA: TGTGCCAGCAGTGGTTATGGGGGGGGACAATCTAACTATGGCTACACCTTC. The full variable domain, its missing parts supplied by reference TRBV2 and TRBJ1-2, is EPEVTQTPSHQVTQMGQEVILRCVPISNHLYFYWYRQILGQKVEFLVSFYNNEISEKSEIFDDQFSVERPDGSNFTLKIRSTKLEDSAMYFCASSGYGGGQSNYGYTFGSGTRLTVV.

V gene TRBV14 combines with J gene TRBJ1-1; no firm D call. CDR3 size: 14 residues. The V end lost 0 bases, the J end lost 0 bases, and 5 bases lay between the germline ends. Germline V lookup: CDR1 SGHDN, CDR2 FVKESK. The CDR3 loop is CASSQDDLNTEAFF. CDR3 nucleotide sequence: TGTGCCAGCAGCCAAGATGATTTGAACACTGAAGCTTTCTTT.

V gene TRBV18 combines with J gene TRBJ2-6; TRBD1 matches 8 bases. V gave up 3 bases and J gave up 0 bases; unmatched junction bases: 7. The CDR3 sequence is 18 residues long. CDR1 is KGHSH and CDR2 is LQKENI in the germline V gene. CDR3 residues: CASSPRTGIFSGANVLTF. CDR3 in DNA: TGTGCCAGCTCACCTCGGACAGGGATCTTCTCTGGGGCCAACGTCCTGACTTTC.

The chain couples TRBV12-5 to TRBJ1-2; 8 bases align to TRBD1. The CDR3 has 17 residues. After removal of 4 bases from V and 3 bases from J, the junction contained 13 bases not matched to a gene. Germline CDR1 reads LGHNT; CDR2 reads FRNRAP. The CDR3 DNA sequence: TGTGCTAGTGGTTCAATACTCAGGGGGCGCGTCGACTATGGCTACACCTTC. Its protein is CASGSILRGRVDYGYTF. The full variable domain, rest sourced from reference TRBV12-5 and TRBJ1-2, is DARVTQTPRHKVTEMGQEVTMRCQPILGHNTVFWYRQTMMQGLELLAYFRNRAPLDDSGMPKDRFSAEMPDATLATLKIQPSEPRDSAVYFCASGSILRGRVDYGYTFGSGTRLTVV.

The CDR3 sequence is CASSSSVEQYF. In DNA form, the CDR3 reads TGTGCCAGCAGCTCCAGTGTAGAGCAGTACTTC. J is TRBJ2-7 and V is TRBV5-6; no reliable D call. Germline CDR1 is SGHDT and CDR2 is YYEEEE. The CDR3 totals 11 residues. Trimming pared 3 bases from V and 7 bases from J, leaving 8 bases between.

The chain is built from TRBV11-3 and TRBJ1-3, with D maybe TRBD1 (6 bases). Per the germline V gene, CDR1 is SGHNT and CDR2 is YENEEA. Trimming stripped 4 bases from V and 4 bases from J, with 14 bases between. The CDR3 extends over 15 amino acids. This chain's CDR3 is CASSSLQGTGNTIYF. CDR3 nucleotides: TGTGCCAGCAGCTCTCTTCAGGGGACCGGAAACACCATATATTTT.

This clone has only a few counts. The chain is built from TRBV5-6 and TRBJ2-3, with D possibly matching TRBD2 (5 bases). The V end lost 0 bases, the J end lost 7 bases, and 12 bases lay between the germline ends. There are 14 residues in the CDR3. The germline CDR1 and CDR2 sequences are SGHDT and YYEEEE. DNA for the CDR3: TGTGCCAGCAGCTTGGGCGATGGACTGAATACGCAGTATTTT. It codes for CASSLGDGLNTQYF.

The rearrangement uses TRBV18 and TRBJ1-1; no clear D gene. Per the germline V gene, CDR1 is KGHSH and CDR2 is LQKENI. Between the trimmed V and J ends, which lost 2 bases and 0 bases, there was a span of 7 bases. This CDR3 is built from 14 residues. Here the CDR3 reads CASSPRSLNTEAFF. The CDR3 region has the DNA TGTGCCAGCTCACCAAGGAGCTTGAACACTGAAGCTTTCTTT.

V usage is TRBV10-3 and J usage is TRBJ2-7; tentatively, D is TRBD1 (6 bases). V was cut by 4 bases and J by 5 bases, with 15 bases left in between. Germline V CDR1 and CDR2: ENHRY, SYGVKD. The CDR3 has 14 residues. The DNA for the CDR3 is TGTGCCATCAGTGGACAGGATAGGGCTCACGAGCAGTACTTC. Encoded protein: CAISGQDRAHEQYF.

V gene TRBV7-6 combines with J gene TRBJ1-4, with 7 nucleotides matching TRBD1. V gave up 5 bases and J gave up 7 bases; unmatched junction bases: 10. The CDR3 extends over 15 amino acids. The germline V gene encodes CDR1 SGHVS and CDR2 FNYEAQ. The CDR3 reads CASSRQGGGSEKLFF. The CDR3 DNA follows: TGTGCCAGCAGCCGACAGGGAGGAGGGAGTGAAAAACTGTTTTTT.

This clone was counted many times. This chain uses TRBV5-5 with TRBJ2-6; maybe TRBD2 (6 bases). CDR1 SGHKS and CDR2 YYEKEE come from the germline V gene (reference sequence). The CDR3 contains 18 residues. Trimming cost V 4 bases and J 2 bases, with 19 bases left between them. CDR3 loop: CASSRRGSRDPGANVLTF. CDR3 nucleotide sequence: TGTGCCAGCAGCCGGAGGGGCAGCCGAGACCCTGGGGCCAACGTCCTGACTTTC.

The CDR3 coding sequence is TGCAGTGCTAATGACCCTGGGCGGTCGAACACTGAAGCTTTCTTT. Translating it yields CSANDPGRSNTEAFF. The chain carries TRBV20-1 and TRBJ1-1; unclear D gene. This CDR3 is 15 amino acids long. Trimming took off 4 bases at V and 1 base at J, with 16 bases between the two ends. Germline V lookup: CDR1 DFQATT, CDR2 SNEGSKA (reference sequence).

The chain couples TRBV19 to TRBJ1-5, with 10 nucleotides matching TRBD1. Trimming removed 5 bases from V and 7 bases from J; junction bases left unmatched: 5. The CDR3 loop spans 14 amino acids. From germline, CDR1 is LNHDA and CDR2 SQIVND (reference sequence). CDR3 region: CASSLRQGAQPQHF. In nucleotides, the CDR3 is TGTGCCAGTAGTCTCCGACAGGGGGCGCAGCCCCAGCATTTT.

This clone was detected a few times. This chain links TRBV14 with TRBJ2-5, with a tentative D call TRBD2 (6 bases). CDR3 length equals 17 residues. Trimming pared 4 bases from V and 2 bases from J, leaving 20 bases between. Germline-derived CDR1 and CDR2 are SGHDN and FVKESK. The CDR3 spells CASSPSWGGLQQETQYF. The CDR3 DNA follows: TGTGCCAGCAGCCCCTCTTGGGGAGGTCTTCAACAAGAGACCCAGTACTTC.

This chain connects TRBV1 to TRBJ2-7; the tabulated D call, TRBD2, remains unverified against the DNA. TRBV1 is given as a pseudogene. CDR3 length: 14 amino acids. The CDR3 is CTSSQEPRVYEQYF. The CDR3 coding sequence is TGCACCAGCAGCCAAGAGCCCCGGGTCTACGAGCAGTACTTC.

The chain couples TRBV19 to TRBJ2-1; D not certain. CDR1 and CDR2 (germline): LNHDA, SQIVND (reference sequence). The V gene lost 6 bases and the J gene lost 9 bases, with 18 bases spanning the gap. This CDR3 has 14 residues. The CDR3 reads CASRGGQSYGEQFF. The CDR3 region has the DNA TGTGCCAGTAGAGGCGGCCAATCCTACGGTGAGCAGTTCTTC. The full variable domain, in which reference TRBV19 and TRBJ2-1 provide the parts outside the CDR3, is DGGITQSPKYLFRKEGQNVTLSCEQNLNHDAMYWYRQDPGQGLRLIYYSQIVNDFQKGDIAEGYSVSREKKESFPLTVTSAQKNPTAFYLCASRGGQSYGEQFFGPGTRLTVL.

This rearrangement joins TRBV18 to TRBJ1-1, with D unclear. Germline values: CDR1 KGHSH, CDR2 LQKENI. The CDR3 totals 15 residues. Trimming stripped 2 bases from V and 1 base from J, with 11 bases between. CDR3 DNA sequence: TGTGCCAGCTCACCAACTACGGCCTGGAACACTGAAGCTTTCTTT. Translation: CASSPTTAWNTEAFF.

The chain couples TRBV19 to TRBJ1-6, with a weak D call TRBD1 (6 bases). The CDR3 runs to 15 residues. The V and J ends lost 7 bases and 10 bases respectively, with 20 bases between them. CDR1 LNHDA and CDR2 SQIVND come from the germline V gene (reference sequence). CDR3 bases: TGTGCCAGTAAAACACGAGCAGGGGTTAAATCACCCCTCCACTTT. Encoded protein: CASKTRAGVKSPLHF.

This sequence joins TRBV12-3 or TRBV12-4 and TRBJ2-7, with 9 bases identical to TRBD1. Trimming removed 6 bases from V and 7 bases from J; junction bases left unmatched: 4. There are 12 residues in the CDR3. The CDR3 spells CASSQTGGEQYF. CDR3 nucleotide sequence: TGTGCCAGCAGCCAGACAGGGGGAGAGCAGTACTTC.

This sequence joins TRBV10-3 and TRBJ1-2, with 7 bases matching TRBD1. The CDR3 is made up of 12 amino acids. J was trimmed by 7 bases and V by 5 bases; bases with no gene match: 4. Germline CDR1 reads ENHRY; CDR2 reads SYGVKD. In DNA form, the CDR3 reads TGTGCCATCAGTAGACAGGGACTTGGCTACACCTTC. Residues: CAISRQGLGYTF.